This TCR beta chain was recovered during a study of shared T cell receptors in the human thymus. This clone was detected a few times. The CDR3 has 16 amino acids. Trimming cost V 6 bases and J 0 bases, with 16 bases left between them. Germline CDR1 and CDR2: MDHEN and SYDVKM. Assay used: immunoSEQ multiplex PCR; TCRdb lists only in-frame clones, some missing. The table lists about 540,000 clones, 78% of them singletons, with 0.013% in the top ten. Separately, the same data were catalogued under a study of human thymus T cells. From that paper: Obtained as resections during corrective heart surgery, the thymus tissue was then studied. Repertoires from thymus and blood appeared to show biased V and J gene usage.

The genes are TRBV28 and TRBJ2-3, with a tentative D call TRBD2 (5 bases). Input material: thymocytes. This TCR derives from a boy under three years old with a congenital heart defect. Written as DNA, the CDR3 is TGTGCCAGCAGCCGCGTCAAGCGGACTAGCACAGATACGCAGTATTTT. This sequence encodes CASSRVKRTSTDTQYF.